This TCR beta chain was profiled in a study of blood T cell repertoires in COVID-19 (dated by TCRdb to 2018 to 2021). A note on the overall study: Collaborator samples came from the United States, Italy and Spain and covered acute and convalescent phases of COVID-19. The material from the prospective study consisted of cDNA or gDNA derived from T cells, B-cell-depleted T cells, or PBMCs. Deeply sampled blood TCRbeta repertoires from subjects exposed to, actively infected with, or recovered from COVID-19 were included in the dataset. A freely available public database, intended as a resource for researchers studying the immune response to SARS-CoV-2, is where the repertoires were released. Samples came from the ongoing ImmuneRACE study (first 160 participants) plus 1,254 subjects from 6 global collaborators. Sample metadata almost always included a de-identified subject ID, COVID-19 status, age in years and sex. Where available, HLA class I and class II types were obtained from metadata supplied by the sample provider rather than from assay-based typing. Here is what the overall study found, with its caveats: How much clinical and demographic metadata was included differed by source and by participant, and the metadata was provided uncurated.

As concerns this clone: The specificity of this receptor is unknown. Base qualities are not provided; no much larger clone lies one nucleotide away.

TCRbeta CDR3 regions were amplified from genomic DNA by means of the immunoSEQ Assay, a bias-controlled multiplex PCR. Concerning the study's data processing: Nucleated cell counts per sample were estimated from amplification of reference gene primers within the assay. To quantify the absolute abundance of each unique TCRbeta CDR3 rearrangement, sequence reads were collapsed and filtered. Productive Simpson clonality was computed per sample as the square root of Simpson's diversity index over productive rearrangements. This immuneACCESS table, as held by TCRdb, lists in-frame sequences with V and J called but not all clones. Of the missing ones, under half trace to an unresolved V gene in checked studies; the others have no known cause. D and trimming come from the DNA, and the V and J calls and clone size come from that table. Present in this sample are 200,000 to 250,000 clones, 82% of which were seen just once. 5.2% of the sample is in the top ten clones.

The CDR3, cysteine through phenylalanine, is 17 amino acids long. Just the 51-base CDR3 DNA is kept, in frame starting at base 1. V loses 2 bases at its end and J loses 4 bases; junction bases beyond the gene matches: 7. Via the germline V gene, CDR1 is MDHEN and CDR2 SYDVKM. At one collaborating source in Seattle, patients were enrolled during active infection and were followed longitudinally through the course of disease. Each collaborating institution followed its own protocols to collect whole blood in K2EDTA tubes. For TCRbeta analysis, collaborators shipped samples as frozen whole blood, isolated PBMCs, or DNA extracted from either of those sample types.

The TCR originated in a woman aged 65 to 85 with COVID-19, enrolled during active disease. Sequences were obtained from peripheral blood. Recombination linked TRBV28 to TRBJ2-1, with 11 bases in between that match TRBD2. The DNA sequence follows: TGTGCCAGCAGTTTACAGAGGGGACTAGCGGTTTACAATGAGCAGTTCTTC. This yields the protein CASSLQRGLAVYNEQFF.